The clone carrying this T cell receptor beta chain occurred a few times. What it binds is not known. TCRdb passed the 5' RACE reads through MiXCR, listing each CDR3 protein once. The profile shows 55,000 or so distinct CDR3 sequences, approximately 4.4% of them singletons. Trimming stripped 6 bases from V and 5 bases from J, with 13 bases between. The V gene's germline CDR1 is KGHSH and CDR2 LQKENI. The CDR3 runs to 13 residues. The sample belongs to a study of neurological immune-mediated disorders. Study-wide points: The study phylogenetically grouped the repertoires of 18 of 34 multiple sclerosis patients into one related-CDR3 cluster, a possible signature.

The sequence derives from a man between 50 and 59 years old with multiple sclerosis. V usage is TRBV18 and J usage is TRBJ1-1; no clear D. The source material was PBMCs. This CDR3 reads CASSLRGVTEAFF. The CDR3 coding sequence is TGTGCCAGCTCCCTCCGTGGGGTAACTGAAGCTTTCTTT.